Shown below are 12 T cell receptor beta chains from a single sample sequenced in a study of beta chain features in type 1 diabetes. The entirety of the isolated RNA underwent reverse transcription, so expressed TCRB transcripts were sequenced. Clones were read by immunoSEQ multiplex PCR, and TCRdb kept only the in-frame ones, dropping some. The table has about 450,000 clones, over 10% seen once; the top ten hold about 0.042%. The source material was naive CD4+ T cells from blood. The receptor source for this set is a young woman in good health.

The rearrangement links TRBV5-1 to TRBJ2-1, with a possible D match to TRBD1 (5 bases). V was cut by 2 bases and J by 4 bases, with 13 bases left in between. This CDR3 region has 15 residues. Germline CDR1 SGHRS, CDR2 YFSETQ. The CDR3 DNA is TGCGCCAGCAGCTTAATCAGGGATTCGTACAATGAGCAGTTCTTC. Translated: CASSLIRDSYNEQFF.

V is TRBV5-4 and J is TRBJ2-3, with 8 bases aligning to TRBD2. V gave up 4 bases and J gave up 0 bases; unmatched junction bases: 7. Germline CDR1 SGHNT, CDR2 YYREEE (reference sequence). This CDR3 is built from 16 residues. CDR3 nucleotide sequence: TGTGCCAGCAGCAGAGCGGGAGATGGAAGCACAGATACGCAGTATTTT. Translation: CASSRAGDGSTDTQYF.

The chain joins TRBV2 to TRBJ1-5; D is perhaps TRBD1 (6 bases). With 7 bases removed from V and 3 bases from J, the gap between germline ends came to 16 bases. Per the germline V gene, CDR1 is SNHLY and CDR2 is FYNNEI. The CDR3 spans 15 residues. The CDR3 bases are TGTGCCAGCAAGTCGACAGGATCATTCAATCAGCCCCAGCATTTT. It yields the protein CASKSTGSFNQPQHF.

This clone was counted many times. In DNA form, the CDR3 reads TGTGCCAGCAGCTCGACAGGGTATGGCGAGACCCAGTACTTC. The encoded protein is CASSSTGYGETQYF. The chain employs TRBV7-9 and TRBJ2-5, with 7 positions matching TRBD1. Unmatched junction bases numbered 7, after V lost 4 bases and J lost 5 bases. Germline CDR1 reads SEHNR; CDR2 reads FQNEAQ (reference sequence). The CDR3 length is 14 residues.

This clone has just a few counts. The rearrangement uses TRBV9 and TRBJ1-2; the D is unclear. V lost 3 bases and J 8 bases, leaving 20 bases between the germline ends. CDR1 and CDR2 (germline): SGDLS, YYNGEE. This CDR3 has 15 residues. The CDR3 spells CASSADPYEERGYTF. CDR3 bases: TGTGCCAGCAGCGCGGACCCTTACGAGGAGCGGGGCTACACCTTC.

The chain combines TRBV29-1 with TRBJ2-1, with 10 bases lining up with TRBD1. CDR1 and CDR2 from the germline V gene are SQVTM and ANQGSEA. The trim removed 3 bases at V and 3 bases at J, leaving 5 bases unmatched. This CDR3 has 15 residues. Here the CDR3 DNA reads TGCAGCGTTGACGACAGGGGGCCGGGCTACAATGAGCAGTTCTTC. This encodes CSVDDRGPGYNEQFF.

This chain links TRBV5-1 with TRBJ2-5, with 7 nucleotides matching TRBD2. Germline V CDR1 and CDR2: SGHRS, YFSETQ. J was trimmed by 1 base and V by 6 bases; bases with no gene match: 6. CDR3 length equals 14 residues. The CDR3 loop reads CASMGSGTQETQYF. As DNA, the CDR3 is TGCGCCAGCATGGGAAGCGGGACCCAAGAGACCCAGTACTTC.

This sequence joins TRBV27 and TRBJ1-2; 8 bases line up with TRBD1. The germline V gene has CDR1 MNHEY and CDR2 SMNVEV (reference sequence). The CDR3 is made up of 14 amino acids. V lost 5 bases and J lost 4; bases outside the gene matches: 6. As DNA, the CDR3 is TGTGCCAGCAGTGCCAGGGGGCGCGGCTATGGCTACACCTTC. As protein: CASSARGRGYGYTF.

As DNA, the CDR3 is TGTGCCAGCAGCTTAGAGGGTGTGGGCAAACCCCTCCACTTT. As protein: CASSLEGVGKPLHF. The chain combines TRBV7-2 with TRBJ1-6; D is undetermined. Trimming took 1 base from V and 12 from J, leaving 13 bases between them. Germline assignment: CDR1 SGHTA and CDR2 FQGNSA. This CDR3 is 14 amino acids long.

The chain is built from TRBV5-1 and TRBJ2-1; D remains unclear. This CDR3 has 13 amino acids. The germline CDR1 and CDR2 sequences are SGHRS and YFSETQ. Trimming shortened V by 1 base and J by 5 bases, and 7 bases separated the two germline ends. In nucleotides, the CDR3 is TGCGCCAGCAGCTTGAACCGGAACAATGAGCAGTTCTTC. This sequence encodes CASSLNRNNEQFF.

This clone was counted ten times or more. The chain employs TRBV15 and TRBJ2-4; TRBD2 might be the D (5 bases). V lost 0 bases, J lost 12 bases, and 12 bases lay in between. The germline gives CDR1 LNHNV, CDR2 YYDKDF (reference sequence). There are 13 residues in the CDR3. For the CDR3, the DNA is TGTGCCACCAGCAGAGATCCGACGGGGAATCAGTACTTC. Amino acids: CATSRDPTGNQYF.

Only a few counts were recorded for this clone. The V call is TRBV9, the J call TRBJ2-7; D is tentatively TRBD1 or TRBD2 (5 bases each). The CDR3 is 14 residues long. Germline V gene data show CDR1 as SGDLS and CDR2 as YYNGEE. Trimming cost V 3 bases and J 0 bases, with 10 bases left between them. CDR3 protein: CASSGDASSYEQYF. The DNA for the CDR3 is TGTGCCAGCAGCGGGGACGCTAGCTCCTACGAGCAGTACTTC.